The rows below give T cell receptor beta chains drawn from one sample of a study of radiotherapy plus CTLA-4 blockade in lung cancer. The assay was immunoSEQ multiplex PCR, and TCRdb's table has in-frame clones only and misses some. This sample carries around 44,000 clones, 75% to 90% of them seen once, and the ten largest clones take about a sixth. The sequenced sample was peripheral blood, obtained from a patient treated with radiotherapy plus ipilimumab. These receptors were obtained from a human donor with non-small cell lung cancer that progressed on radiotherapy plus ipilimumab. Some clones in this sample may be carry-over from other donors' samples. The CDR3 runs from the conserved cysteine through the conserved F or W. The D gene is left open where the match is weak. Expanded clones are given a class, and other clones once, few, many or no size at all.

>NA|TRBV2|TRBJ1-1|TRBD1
CASGRDRFTEAFF
TGTGCCAGCGGACGGGACAGGTTCACTGAAGCTTTCTTT
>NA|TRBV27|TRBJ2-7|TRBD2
CASRFGTSGSYEQYF
TGTGCCTCCCGGTTCGGGACTAGCGGGTCCTACGAGCAGTACTTC
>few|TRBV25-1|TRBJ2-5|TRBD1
CASSEWTGVQETQYF
TGTGCCAGCAGTGAATGGACAGGGGTCCAAGAGACCCAGTACTTC
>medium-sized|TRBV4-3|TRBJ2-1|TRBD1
CASSQAGGDEQFF
TGCGCCAGCAGCCAGGCAGGGGGCGATGAGCAGTTCTTC
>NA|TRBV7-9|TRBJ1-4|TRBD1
CASSLGQGGEKLFF
TGTGCCAGCAGCTTAGGACAGGGGGGAGAAAAACTGTTTTTT
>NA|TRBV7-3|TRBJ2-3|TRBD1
CASSPLGQGSDTQYF
TGTGCCAGCAGCCCCCTGGGACAGGGGTCAGATACGCAGTATTTT
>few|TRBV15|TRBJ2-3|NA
CATSRGAGGDTDTQYF
TGTGCCACCAGCAGAGGCGCCGGGGGTGACACAGATACGCAGTATTTT
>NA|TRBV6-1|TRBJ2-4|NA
CASSEPSTGNAKYF
TGTGCCAGCAGTGAGCCCTCTACAGGGAACGCGAAGTACTTC
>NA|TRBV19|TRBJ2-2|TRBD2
CASSKVAGGQSGELFF
TGTGCCAGTAGTAAAGTGGCGGGGGGCCAAAGCGGGGAGCTGTTTTTT
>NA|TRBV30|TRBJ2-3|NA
CAWSIGGSDTQYF
TGTGCCTGGTCAATAGGGGGTTCAGATACGCAGTATTTT
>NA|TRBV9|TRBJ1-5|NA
CASSLGGGRGQPQHF
TGTGCCAGCAGCTTGGGAGGGGGTAGAGGGCAGCCCCAGCATTTT
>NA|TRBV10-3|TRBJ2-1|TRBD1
CAISEEGQGVAYNEQFF
TGTGCCATCAGTGAAGAGGGGCAGGGGGTCGCCTACAATGAGCAGTTCTTC
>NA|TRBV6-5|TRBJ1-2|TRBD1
CASSYTSRGTVYGYTF
TGTGCCAGCAGTTACACATCCCGCGGGACAGTCTATGGCTACACCTTC
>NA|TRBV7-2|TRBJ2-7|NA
CASSFGPTSYEQYF
TGTGCCAGCAGCTTTGGGCCTACAAGCTACGAGCAGTACTTC
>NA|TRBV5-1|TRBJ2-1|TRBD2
CASSEGLAGTGNEQFF
TGCGCCAGCAGCGAGGGACTAGCGGGGACGGGCAATGAGCAGTTCTTC
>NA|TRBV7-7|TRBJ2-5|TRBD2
CASSFTGGPQETQYF
TGTGCCAGCAGCTTCACGGGAGGGCCTCAGGAGACCCAGTACTTC
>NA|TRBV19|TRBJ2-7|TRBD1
CASSIGTGRAYEQYF
TGTGCCAGTAGTATCGGGACAGGGCGGGCCTACGAGCAGTACTTC
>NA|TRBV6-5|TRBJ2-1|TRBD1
CATTSRDRSYNEQFF
TGTGCCACGACTTCCCGGGACAGATCCTACAATGAGCAGTTCTTC